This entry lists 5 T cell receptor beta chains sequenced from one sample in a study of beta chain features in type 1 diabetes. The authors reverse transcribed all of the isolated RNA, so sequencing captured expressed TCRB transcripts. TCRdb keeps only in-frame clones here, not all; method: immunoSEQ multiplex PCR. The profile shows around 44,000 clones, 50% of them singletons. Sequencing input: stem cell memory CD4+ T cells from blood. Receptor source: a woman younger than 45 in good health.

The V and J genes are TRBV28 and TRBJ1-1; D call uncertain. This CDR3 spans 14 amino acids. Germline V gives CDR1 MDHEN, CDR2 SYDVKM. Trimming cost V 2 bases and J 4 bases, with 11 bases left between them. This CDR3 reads CASSLDAGSTEAFF. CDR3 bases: TGTGCCAGCAGTTTAGACGCGGGAAGCACTGAAGCTTTCTTT.

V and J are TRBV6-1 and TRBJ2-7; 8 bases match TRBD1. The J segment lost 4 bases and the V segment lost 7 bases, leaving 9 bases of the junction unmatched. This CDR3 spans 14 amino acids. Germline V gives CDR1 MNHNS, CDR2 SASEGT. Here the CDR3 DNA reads TGTGCCAGCAAAAACCCGGACAGGGCGTACGAGCAGTACTTC. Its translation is CASKNPDRAYEQYF.

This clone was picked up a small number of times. The CDR3 bases are TGTGCCAGCAGTCGACTAACGCAAGAGACCCAGTACTTC. Translated, it gives CASSRLTQETQYF. The chain uses TRBV6-6 and TRBJ2-5; a weak D match, TRBD2 (5 bases). The CDR3 length is 13 residues. V lost 5 bases and J 2 bases, leaving 9 bases between the germline ends. In germline, CDR1 is MNHNY, CDR2 SVGAGI (reference sequence).

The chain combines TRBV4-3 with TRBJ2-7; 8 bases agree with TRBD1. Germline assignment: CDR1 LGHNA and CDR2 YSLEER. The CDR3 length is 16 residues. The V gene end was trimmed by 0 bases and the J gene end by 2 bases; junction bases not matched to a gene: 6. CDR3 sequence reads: CASSQETQGAAYEQYF. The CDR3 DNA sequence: TGCGCCAGCAGCCAAGAGACTCAGGGGGCCGCCTACGAGCAGTACTTC.

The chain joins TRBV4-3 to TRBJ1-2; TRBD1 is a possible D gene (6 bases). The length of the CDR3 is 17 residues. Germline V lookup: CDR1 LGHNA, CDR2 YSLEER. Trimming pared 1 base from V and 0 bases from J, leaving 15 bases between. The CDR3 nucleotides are TGCGCCAGCAGCCAAGTGAGAGGGGGTGGTTCTAACTATGGCTACACCTTC. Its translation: CASSQVRGGGSNYGYTF.